These 23 T cell receptor beta chains came from one sample sequenced in a study of human T cells and chemical hapten exposure. The time point denotes: patch test 3, about 24 weeks after DPC sensitization. As to treatment: therapeutic diphenylcyclopropenone sensitization with weekly scalp DPC. TCRdb reprocessed the RACE reads via MiXCR and lists one record per CDR3 protein. Of approximately 80,000 distinct CDR3 sequences in the sample, about a tenth were seen once. The sequencing here drew on whole blood, taken in connection with sensitization to the hapten diphenylcyclopropenone (DPC). The receptors shown here come from a woman aged 50 to 60 with alopecia areata. Some clones in this sample may be carry-over from other donors' samples.

This clonotype appeared a few times. This chain uses TRBV21-1 with TRBJ2-1; TRBD1, the table's D call, lacks a check against the DNA. TRBV21-1 is reported as a pseudogene. This CDR3 has 15 amino acids. This CDR3 is CASSAGVTGDNEQFF. The CDR3 nucleotides are TGTGCCAGCAGCGCCGGGGTGACAGGGGACAATGAGCAGTTCTTC.

The chain recombines TRBV5-1 with TRBJ2-4; TRBD1 might be the D (8 bases). CDR3 length: 17 residues. Germline CDR1 is SGHRS and CDR2 is YFSETQ. The V end was cut by 2 bases, the J end by 7 bases, with 22 bases between. Written as DNA, the CDR3 is TGCGCCAGCAGCTTAAACAGGGGGGGTTCAACGGATAACATTCAGTACTTC. Translation gives CASSLNRGGSTDNIQYF.

This chain connects TRBV4-1 to TRBJ1-5, with TRBD1 matching over 10 bases. The junction had 2 bases not matched to a gene; V was cut back by 4 bases and J by 5 bases. This CDR3 is built from 14 residues. The germline CDR1 and CDR2 sequences are MGHRA and YSYEKL. CDR3 amino acids: CASSLGTGDQPQHF. The CDR3 nucleotides read TGCGCCAGCAGCCTGGGGACAGGGGATCAGCCCCAGCATTTT.

This clonotype was recorded at least ten times. The V call is TRBV12-3 or TRBV12-4, the J call TRBJ2-4; 10 nucleotides agree with TRBD1. The CDR3 has 16 residues. Trimming cost V 2 bases and J 8 bases; bases outside gene matches: 9. CDR3 region: CASSLSTGGAYDIQYF. The CDR3 DNA reads TGTGCCAGCAGTTTATCGACAGGGGGCGCATATGACATTCAGTACTTC.

The chain recombines TRBV29-1 with TRBJ2-3, with D tentatively TRBD2 (6 bases). Trimming took off 6 bases at V and 0 bases at J, with 10 bases between the two ends. The V gene's germline CDR1 is SQVTM and CDR2 ANQGSEA. The CDR3 contains 13 residues. The CDR3 DNA reads as TGCAGCGTGGGACTGGGGAGCACAGATACGCAGTATTTT. It encodes CSVGLGSTDTQYF.

This clonotype was observed once. The chain joins TRBV7-2 to TRBJ2-2, with D maybe TRBD2 (5 bases). V gave up 5 bases and J gave up 6 bases, with 19 bases separating them. Germline V gene sequence: CDR1 SGHTA, CDR2 FQGNSA. There are 16 residues in the CDR3. CDR3 DNA: TGTGCCAGCAGCCTGGGCGTCGGGGTGTTCGCCGGGGAGCTGTTTTTT. Protein: CASSLGVGVFAGELFF.

The genes are TRBV20-1 and TRBJ2-7; D is perhaps TRBD1 (6 bases). The CDR3 loop spans 11 amino acids. Germline V gene lookup returns CDR1 DFQATT and CDR2 SNEGSKA (reference sequence). V lost 4 bases to trimming and J lost 4 bases, with 8 bases between them. This CDR3 reads CSAKGEYEQYF. The CDR3 coding sequence is TGCAGTGCTAAGGGGGAGTACGAGCAGTACTTC.

This clonotype was detected only a few times. The rearrangement uses TRBV20-1 and TRBJ2-1, with 16 bases identical to TRBD2. The CDR3 spans 16 residues. Per germline, CDR1 DFQATT and CDR2 SNEGSKA (reference sequence). Trimming took 6 bases from V and 4 from J; bases not matched to a gene: 6. This CDR3 is CSAEGTSGRGYNEQFF. CDR3 nucleotide sequence: TGCAGTGCCGAAGGGACTAGCGGGAGGGGTTACAATGAGCAGTTCTTC.

The chain combines TRBV20-1 with TRBJ2-6; TRBD2 matches at 8 bases. CDR3 length equals 14 residues. CDR1 and CDR2 from the germline V gene are DFQATT and SNEGSKA (reference sequence). J was trimmed by 4 bases and V by 6 bases; bases with no gene match: 5. The CDR3 coding sequence is TGCAGTGCGACGGGAGGGACCGGGGCCAACGTCCTGACTTTC. Its protein product is CSATGGTGANVLTF.

This clonotype has ten or more counts. The V and J genes are TRBV20-1 and TRBJ1-4; TRBD1 matches at 7 bases. The CDR3 length is 13 residues. Germline V gives CDR1 DFQATT, CDR2 SNEGSKA (reference sequence). The CDR3 loop is CRPEGDSLGKLFF. Written as DNA, the CDR3 is TGCAGACCGGAGGGGGACAGTCTAGGAAAACTGTTTTTT.

This clonotype was seen at least ten times. This sequence joins TRBV13 and TRBJ1-4; 8 bases line up with TRBD1. The germline CDR1 and CDR2 sequences are PRHDT and FYEKMQ (reference sequence). Trimming removed 5 bases from V and 5 bases from J; junction bases left unmatched: 10. This CDR3 has 16 residues. The CDR3 DNA follows: TGTGCCAGCAGCCCCGGTTCGGGACAGGTGAATGAAAAACTGTTTTTT. It codes for CASSPGSGQVNEKLFF.

As for this clonotype: A much larger clonotype is one base distant, so this may be a read error. J is TRBJ1-5 and V is TRBV11-2; D is uncertain. The CDR3 extends over 14 amino acids. CDR1 is SGHAT and CDR2 is FQNNGV in the germline V gene. The CDR3 sequence: CASSSGPSNQPQNF. For the CDR3, the DNA is TGTGCCAGCAGCTCCGGACCGAGCAATCAGCCCCAGAATTTT.

V and J are TRBV11-3 and TRBJ2-7; 9 bases agree with TRBD2. This CDR3 is built from 15 residues. Germline assignment: CDR1 SGHNT and CDR2 YENEEA. V was clipped by 1 base and J by 2 bases; unmatched bases: 3. The CDR3 spells CASSLGGRAPYEQYF. CDR3 coding DNA: TGTGCCAGCAGCTTAGGCGGGAGGGCCCCCTACGAGCAGTACTTC. The full variable domain, in which reference TRBV11-3 and TRBJ2-7 provide the parts outside the CDR3, is EAGVVQSPRYKIIEKKQPVAFWCNPISGHNTLYWYLQNLGQGPELLIRYENEEAVDDSQLPKDRFSAERLKGVDSTLKIQPAELGDSAVYLCASSLGGRAPYEQYFGPGTRLTVT.

This clonotype was observed a few times. The junction departs from the called germline gene at one end, perhaps through a read error. V gene TRBV18 combines with J gene TRBJ2-5, with 8 bases that match TRBD1. Per the germline V gene, CDR1 is KGHSH and CDR2 is LQKENI. This CDR3 has 14 residues. CDR3 nucleotides: TGTGCCAGCTCACGGGGGACAGGAAGAGAGGCCCAGTACTTC. Translation: CASSRGTGREAQYF.

The chain is built from TRBV6-2 or TRBV6-3 and TRBJ1-1; D gene uncertain. This CDR3 contains 13 residues. Trimming pared 3 bases from V and 0 bases from J, leaving 5 bases between. Looked up from germline, CDR1 is MNHEY and CDR2 is SVGEGT. This CDR3 is CASSYWMNTEAFF. CDR3 DNA sequence: TGTGCCAGCAGTTATTGGATGAACACTGAAGCTTTCTTT.

This clonotype was counted ten times or more. This sequence joins TRBV11-2 and TRBJ2-1, with a weak D call TRBD2 (5 bases). This CDR3 contains 16 residues. V was shortened by 4 bases and J by 0 bases, with 13 bases between the two germline ends. Germline lookup yields CDR1 SGHAT and CDR2 FQNNGV. The CDR3 coding sequence is TGTGCCAGCAGCTACACAAGCGGAAGCTCCTACAATGAGCAGTTCTTC. Translating it yields CASSYTSGSSYNEQFF.

This clonotype was found a few times. CDR3 region: CASTLLGGGTDTQYF. The CDR3, as DNA: TGTGCCAGCACCCTTTTGGGGGGGGGCACAGATACGCAGTATTTT. This chain connects TRBV12-3 or TRBV12-4 to TRBJ2-3, with 7 bases identical to TRBD2. V shed 7 bases, J shed 1 base, and the junction held 8 bases outside the gene matches. This CDR3 spans 15 amino acids.

This clonotype was found many times. In nucleotides, the CDR3 is TGCGCCAGCAGCTTTAGCGGAAGCTCCTACAATGAGCAGTTCTTC. This gives the protein CASSFSGSSYNEQFF. J is TRBJ2-1 and V is TRBV5-1, with a tentative D call TRBD2 (6 bases). Germline values: CDR1 SGHRS, CDR2 YFSETQ. The CDR3 contains 15 residues. V was shortened by 2 bases and J by 0 bases, with 9 bases between the two germline ends.

This clonotype has at least ten counts. This chain joins TRBV29-1 and TRBJ2-1, with TRBD1 matching 7 bases. The CDR3 is made up of 12 amino acids. The germline V gene encodes CDR1 SQVTM and CDR2 ANQGSEA. This chain's CDR3 is CSQRQGVSEQFF. CDR3 DNA sequence: TGCAGTCAGAGACAGGGAGTGAGTGAGCAGTTCTTC.

This clonotype was counted a single time. The V gene is TRBV2, the J gene TRBJ2-5, with 7 positions matching TRBD1. CDR3 length: 15 amino acids. With 4 bases clipped from V and 3 bases from J, the junction kept 8 bases outside the gene matches. Germline CDR1 SNHLY, CDR2 FYNNEI. CDR3 amino acids: CASSGQGVNKETQYF. Here the CDR3 DNA reads TGTGCCAGCAGTGGGCAGGGGGTAAATAAAGAGACCCAGTACTTC.

The sample holds many counts of this clonotype. Here the CDR3 omits its conserved ending phenylalanine or tryptophan, so a read error is the likely source. It is unclear where the CDR3 begins or ends on the DNA, so no DNA is shown, and the CDR3 is as TCRdb lists it. The V gene is TRBV6-6, the J gene TRBJ2-4; the table gives TRBD2 as D, unverified against the DNA. From germline, CDR1 is MNHNY and CDR2 SVGAGI (reference sequence). The CDR3 region is 13 residues in length, termini included. The CDR3 reads CASRTGLTNPVLR.

The rearrangement links TRBV5-1 to TRBJ2-5, with 11 bases aligning to TRBD2. Germline CDR1 SGHRS, CDR2 YFSETQ. V lost 0 bases and J lost 2; bases outside the gene matches: 3. CDR3 length: 16 amino acids. The CDR3 coding sequence is TGCGCCAGCAGCTTGGATCTAGCGGGAGGTCAAGAGACCCAGTACTTC. It translates to CASSLDLAGGQETQYF. Together with reference TRBV5-1 and TRBJ2-5, the CDR3 gives the full variable domain: KAGVTQTPRYLIKTRGQQVTLSCSPISGHRSVSWYQQTPGQGLQFLFEYFSETQRNKGNFPGRFSGRQFSNSRSEMNVSTLELGDSALYLCASSLDLAGGQETQYFGPGTRLLVL.

The table lists this clonotype with many counts. The chain recombines TRBV28 with TRBJ2-1, with 7 nucleotides matching TRBD1. Trimming at V came to 2 bases and at J to 7 bases, leaving 8 bases not matched to a gene. The CDR3 is 15 residues long. Germline CDR1 and CDR2: MDHEN and SYDVKM. The CDR3, as DNA: TGTGCCAGCAGTTTAGGTGACAGGGTGAGAAATGAGCAGTTCTTC. The encoded protein is CASSLGDRVRNEQFF.